The 23 T cell receptor beta chains below were found in one sample sequenced in a study of PD-1 blockade in classical Hodgkin lymphoma. Noted time point: cycle 4 day 1 (C4D1), after about 6 weeks of nivolumab. Relapse was seen in all patients after autologous stem cell transplantation, and brentuximab vedotin exposure was variable. Profiled with immunoSEQ multiplex PCR; TCRdb holds only in-frame clones, not every one. The table shows 100,000 or so clones, with roughly nine tenths occurring only once. The source material was peripheral blood mononuclear cells (PBMCs), sampled before the fourth cycle of nivolumab. These receptors were obtained from a human donor with classical Hodgkin lymphoma.

The chain links TRBV6-6 to TRBJ1-3; D gene ambiguous. The CDR3 totals 16 residues. V was clipped by 7 bases and J by 0 bases, with 16 bases between them. The germline V gene has CDR1 MNHNY and CDR2 SVGAGI (reference sequence). CDR3 loop: CASIGETASSGNTIYF. In DNA form, the CDR3 reads TGTGCCAGCATCGGGGAGACTGCCAGCTCTGGAAACACCATATATTTT.

This clone was counted between two and nine times. The chain links TRBV6-6 to TRBJ2-3; 7 bases match TRBD1. CDR1 is MNHNY, CDR2 SVGAGI, per germline (reference sequence). The CDR3 extends over 14 amino acids. Trimming at V came to 7 bases and at J to 6 bases, leaving 10 bases not matched to a gene. The CDR3 DNA reads as TGTGCCAGCACATCGGGACAGCCTTTGGATACGCAGTATTTT. Translating it yields CASTSGQPLDTQYF.

This chain connects TRBV19 to TRBJ1-5; D gene uncertain. Looked up from germline, CDR1 is LNHDA and CDR2 is SQIVND (reference sequence). Trimming pared 0 bases from V and 4 bases from J, leaving 19 bases between. CDR3 size: 18 residues. The CDR3 spells CASSIDAFAGPRNQPQHF. The CDR3 coding sequence is TGTGCCAGTAGTATAGATGCGTTCGCCGGCCCACGAAATCAGCCCCAGCATTTT.

This rearrangement joins TRBV19 to TRBJ1-5; D might be TRBD1 (5 bases). The CDR3 loop spans 12 amino acids. Germline V gene lookup returns CDR1 LNHDA and CDR2 SQIVND (reference sequence). The ends were cut back, 4 bases at V and 12 bases at J, with 13 bases in the middle. In nucleotides, the CDR3 is TGTGCCAGTAGTACTGACAGTTCCCTCCAGCATTTT. Its protein is CASSTDSSLQHF.

The chain has TRBV4-3 and TRBJ1-1, with 7 bases lining up with TRBD1. This CDR3 spans 18 amino acids. CDR1 is LGHNA, CDR2 YSLEER, per germline. With V trimmed by 3 bases and J by 1 base, 14 bases remained unmatched. The CDR3 nucleotides are TGCGCCAGCAGCCATGGACAGGAGCGACGAGGGGGGAACACTGAAGCTTTCTTT. Protein: CASSHGQERRGGNTEAFF.

Here the CDR3 DNA reads TGTGCCAGCAGCTTAGAACACCTCTACGAGCAGTACTTC. Its translation is CASSLEHLYEQYF. V usage is TRBV7-6 and J usage is TRBJ2-7; D gene ambiguous. This CDR3 is built from 13 residues. Trimming pared 1 base from V and 3 bases from J, leaving 7 bases between. CDR1 is SGHVS and CDR2 is FNYEAQ in the germline V gene. Drawing the rest from reference TRBV7-6 and TRBJ2-7, the complete variable domain is GAGVSQSPRYKVTKRGQDVALRCDPISGHVSLYWYRQALGQGPEFLTYFNYEAQQDKSGLPNDRFSAERPEGSISTLTIQRTEQRDSAMYRCASSLEHLYEQYFGPGTRLTVT.

The V call is TRBV7-6, the J call TRBJ2-5; D assignment may be TRBD1 or TRBD2 (5 bases each). Germline CDR1 SGHVS, CDR2 FNYEAQ. The CDR3 runs to 15 residues. Trimming took 5 bases from V and 4 from J, leaving 17 bases between them. CDR3 in amino acids: CASSQTGPLGETQYF. CDR3 coding DNA: TGTGCCAGCAGCCAAACGGGACCCCTGGGAGAGACCCAGTACTTC.

V gene TRBV11-2 combines with J gene TRBJ2-1, with 12 bases identical to TRBD2. Trimming removed 5 bases from V and 3 bases from J; junction bases left unmatched: 8. The germline V gene encodes CDR1 SGHAT and CDR2 FQNNGV. The CDR3 covers 17 residues. This CDR3 is CASSVTSGGLFYNEQFF. As DNA, the CDR3 is TGTGCCAGCAGCGTAACTAGCGGGGGGCTATTCTACAATGAGCAGTTCTTC. The full variable domain, with the rest looked up from reference TRBV11-2 and TRBJ2-1, is EAGVAQSPRYKIIEKRQSVAFWCNPISGHATLYWYQQILGQGPKLLIQFQNNGVVDDSQLPKDRFSAERLKGVDSTLKIQPAKLEDSAVYLCASSVTSGGLFYNEQFFGPGTRLTVL.

The chain joins TRBV27 to TRBJ2-1; TRBD2 agrees at 11 bases. V was pared by 5 bases and J by 9 bases, with 9 bases of the junction left unmatched. Germline V gives CDR1 MNHEY, CDR2 SMNVEV (reference sequence). This CDR3 region has 15 residues. The CDR3, as DNA: TGTGCCAGCAGTCCCACTAGCGGGGGTCCGATTGAGCAGTTCTTC. Its protein is CASSPTSGGPIEQFF.

The sample holds one count of this clone. V gene TRBV7-9 combines with J gene TRBJ1-5; 7 bases agree with TRBD1. CDR1 and CDR2 from the germline V gene are SEHNR and FQNEAQ (reference sequence). The J segment lost 0 bases and the V segment lost 0 bases, leaving 11 bases of the junction unmatched. This CDR3 is built from 19 residues. CDR3 nucleotide sequence: TGTGCCAGCAGCTTAGCGGCGTCCCGGACAGGTCCTAGCAATCAGCCCCAGCATTTT. Its translation is CASSLAASRTGPSNQPQHF.

This clone was detected only once. The chain uses TRBV5-5 and TRBJ2-5, with 8 bases aligning to TRBD2. Germline values: CDR1 SGHKS, CDR2 YYEKEE (reference sequence). The CDR3 length is 16 residues. With V trimmed by 4 bases and J by 3 bases, 11 bases remained unmatched. This chain's CDR3 is CASSPKGGAGEETQYF. CDR3 DNA: TGTGCCAGCAGCCCCAAAGGTGGAGCGGGGGAAGAGACCCAGTACTTC.

This clone appeared once. This chain joins TRBV11-2 and TRBJ1-1; D might be TRBD1 (5 bases). Germline-derived CDR1 and CDR2 are SGHAT and FQNNGV. CDR3 length: 16 residues. Deletions cut 5 bases from V and 5 bases from J, with 21 bases between. CDR3 DNA: TGTGCCAGCAGCCGCGGGGGGGATTTACGGGGTACTGAAGCTTTCTTT. Amino acid sequence: CASSRGGDLRGTEAFF.

The rearrangement uses TRBV2 and TRBJ2-1; D not resolved. In germline, CDR1 is SNHLY, CDR2 FYNNEI. Trimming removed 2 bases at V and 0 bases at J, with 8 bases between. This CDR3 contains 15 residues. The CDR3 coding sequence is TGTGCCAGCAGTGAAAGAGTGGGCTCCTACAATGAGCAGTTCTTC. It codes for CASSERVGSYNEQFF.

The rearrangement uses TRBV4-1 and TRBJ1-5; D is undetermined. The CDR3 is 15 amino acids. Per germline, CDR1 MGHRA and CDR2 YSYEKL. V was clipped by 0 bases and J by 5 bases, with 11 bases between them. The CDR3 coding sequence is TGCGCCAGCAGCCAAGAAAACGGGTGGGATCAGCCCCAGCATTTT. It specifies CASSQENGWDQPQHF.

This clone was counted a single time. The chain uses TRBV12-5 and TRBJ1-4; TRBD1 agrees at 9 bases. The germline gives CDR1 LGHNT, CDR2 FRNRAP. Trimming cost V 4 bases and J 8 bases; bases outside gene matches: 8. CDR3 length: 15 residues. The CDR3, as DNA: TGTGCTAGTGGTTCGATGACAGGGGGTGGGGAAAAACTGTTTTTT. This encodes CASGSMTGGGEKLFF.

This clone has just a few counts. The CDR3 DNA is TGCGCCAGCAGCCAGAAGGACAGGAAGAATAATTCACCCCTCCACTTT. This encodes CASSQKDRKNNSPLHF. The rearrangement uses TRBV4-1 and TRBJ1-6, with 7 bases matching TRBD1. The V gene end was trimmed by 3 bases and the J gene end by 5 bases; junction bases not matched to a gene: 7. In germline, CDR1 is MGHRA, CDR2 YSYEKL. The CDR3 extends over 16 amino acids.

This chain joins TRBV6-5 and TRBJ2-2; either TRBD1 or TRBD2 may fit D (5 bases each). Per germline, CDR1 MNHEY and CDR2 SVGAGI. This CDR3 has 15 residues. V shed 5 bases and J shed 1 base, with 11 bases lying between them. As DNA, the CDR3 is TGTGCCAGCAGTCCGTTGGGGGTGAACACCGGGGAGCTGTTTTTT. As protein: CASSPLGVNTGELFF.

The chain recombines TRBV5-4 with TRBJ2-3, with 10 positions matching TRBD2. Germline V lookup: CDR1 SGHNT, CDR2 YYREEE (reference sequence). Trimming removed 4 bases from V and 7 bases from J; junction bases left unmatched: 9. This CDR3 is 15 amino acids long. CDR3 bases: TGTGCCAGCAGCCTTAGCGGGGGGCCTCGAAATACGCAGTATTTT. This gives the protein CASSLSGGPRNTQYF.

In nucleotides, the CDR3 is TGTGCCGTCGGGAGTGAAGAGACCCAGTACTTC. Translation: CAVGSEETQYF. This sequence joins TRBV6-5 and TRBJ2-5; TRBD2 is a possible D gene (6 bases). The CDR3 runs 11 residues. V lost 11 bases and J 3 bases, leaving 10 bases between the germline ends. Germline assignment: CDR1 MNHEY and CDR2 SVGAGI.

The chain uses TRBV5-1 and TRBJ1-6, with 8 bases matching TRBD1. The CDR3 covers 16 residues. Germline V gene lookup returns CDR1 SGHRS and CDR2 YFSETQ. Trimming removed 2 bases from V and 4 bases from J; junction bases left unmatched: 5. Here the CDR3 DNA reads TGCGCCAGCAGCTTCGGACAGGGCTTATATAATTCACCCCTCCACTTT. This codes for CASSFGQGLYNSPLHF.

The chain combines TRBV27 with TRBJ2-5; D call uncertain. The CDR3 extends over 13 amino acids. Trimming took 4 bases from V and 5 from J, leaving 11 bases between them. The germline gives CDR1 MNHEY, CDR2 SMNVEV (reference sequence). The DNA for the CDR3 is TGTGCCAGCAGTTGGACCATTGGGGAGACCCAGTACTTC. Translated: CASSWTIGETQYF.

The chain couples TRBV7-8 to TRBJ2-3; 7 bases are a match to TRBD2. The V segment lost 3 bases and the J segment 2 bases; nucleotides outside the gene matches: 5. Germline CDR1 is SGHVS and CDR2 is FQNEAQ. There are 15 residues in the CDR3. The CDR3, as DNA: TGTGCCAGCAGCTTTCTTGCGGGGGACACAGATACGCAGTATTTT. Its protein is CASSFLAGDTDTQYF.

The chain joins TRBV5-6 to TRBJ1-2; 7 nucleotides align to TRBD1. Germline V gives CDR1 SGHDT, CDR2 YYEEEE. CDR3 length equals 13 residues. Unmatched junction bases numbered 4, after V lost 4 bases and J lost 4 bases. CDR3 DNA sequence: TGTGCCAGCAGCAAGACAGGGATCTATGGCTACACCTTC. Translating gives CASSKTGIYGYTF.